Included here is one TCR beta chain sequence, with context. The data are from a study of OX40 agonist ivuxolimab in advanced cancers. CDR3 length: 14 amino acids. V was clipped by 2 bases and J by 6 bases, with 12 bases between them. The germline V gene has CDR1 SGDLS and CDR2 YYNGEE. The protocol was immunoSEQ multiplex PCR, while the TCRdb copy is restricted to in-frame clones and leaves out a portion. Seen here are roughly 30,000 clones, over 90% observed once, and the top ten hold over 7.5%. The source of this sequence is an adult with an advanced solid tumor such as melanoma, head and neck, liver or kidney cancer. This rearrangement joins TRBV9 to TRBJ2-1, with D perhaps matching TRBD2 (6 bases). Sequencing used CD4+ or CD8+ T cells sorted from blood, obtained in a trial of the OX40 agonist ivuxolimab. CDR3 sequence: CASSVLDYINEQFF. The CDR3 bases are TGTGCCAGCAGCGTCCTGGACTATATCAATGAGCAGTTCTTC.